Each of the 22 T cell receptor beta chains below was sequenced from the same sample in a study of blood T cells in healthy people across ages. Then a second PCR, running roughly 7 to 11 cycles, was carried out with a sample-barcoded 5' primer and a J-beta primer mix. One entry per CDR3 protein results from TCRdb running MiXCR on the 5' RACE reads. The repertoire holds roughly 1.6 million distinct CDR3 sequences, with about 35% as singletons. Specimen: blood. Receptors were obtained from a woman aged 30 to 39 in good health.

This chain joins TRBV30 and TRBJ2-7; D gene unclear. Germline V lookup: CDR1 GTSNPN, CDR2 SVGIG (reference sequence). This CDR3 region has 13 residues. The V and J ends lost 4 bases and 1 base respectively, with 11 bases between them. CDR3 amino acids: CAWTLGPSYEQYF. Here the CDR3 DNA reads TGTGCCTGGACGCTGGGCCCATCCTACGAGCAGTACTTC. Complete variable domain (other parts from reference TRBV30 and TRBJ2-7): SQTIHQWPATLVQPVGSPLSLECTVEGTSNPNLYWYRQAAGRGLQLLFYSVGIGQISSEVPQNLSASRPQDRQFILSSKKLLLSDSGFYLCAWTLGPSYEQYFGPGTRLTVT.

The V call is TRBV5-1, the J call TRBJ1-5, with D perhaps TRBD1 (6 bases). Germline lookup yields CDR1 SGHRS and CDR2 YFSETQ. The CDR3 is made up of 13 amino acids. With 5 bases removed from V and 8 bases from J, the gap between germline ends came to 14 bases. The CDR3 DNA reads TGCGCCAGCAGGTGGGGGCCAGGGGAGCCCCAGCATTTT. Its translation: CASRWGPGEPQHF. Based on the CDR3 plus reference TRBV5-1 and TRBJ1-5, the full variable domain is KAGVTQTPRYLIKTRGQQVTLSCSPISGHRSVSWYQQTPGQGLQFLFEYFSETQRNKGNFPGRFSGRQFSNSRSEMNVSTLELGDSALYLCASRWGPGEPQHFGDGTRLSIL.

V gene TRBV28 combines with J gene TRBJ2-7, with 10 nucleotides matching TRBD1. The CDR3 spans 14 residues. With 6 bases clipped from V and 6 bases from J, the junction kept 8 bases outside the gene matches. Looked up from germline, CDR1 is MDHEN and CDR2 is SYDVKM. The DNA for the CDR3 is TGTGCCAGCAGGGAGGGGGACAGGGGACCCGAGCAGTACTTC. Translation: CASREGDRGPEQYF.

The table lists this clonotype with a few counts. The J gene is TRBJ2-5, the V gene TRBV7-8; TRBD2 aligns across 15 bases. The CDR3 is 18 amino acids. V dropped 4 bases and J dropped 1; count of bases not matched to a gene: 7. CDR1 is SGHVS and CDR2 is FQNEAQ in the germline V gene. CDR3 residues: CASSSGLAGGPPQETQYF. In DNA, the CDR3 is TGTGCCAGCAGCTCGGGACTAGCGGGGGGCCCTCCCCAAGAGACCCAGTACTTC.

As to this clonotype: This may arise from a read error, as a much more abundant clone is one base away. The V call is TRBV13, the J call TRBJ1-1, with 9 bases matching TRBD1. Germline CDR1 and CDR2: PRHDT and FYEKMQ (reference sequence). This CDR3 region has 14 residues. Losses at the gene ends were 4 bases for V and 0 bases for J; bases not matched to a gene: 0. CDR3: CASSWTGVNTEAFF. The CDR3 region has the DNA TGTGCCAGCAGCTGGACAGGGGTGAACACTGAAGCTTTCTTT.

This chain connects TRBV2 to TRBJ2-5, with 11 bases matching TRBD2. The trim removed 6 bases at V and 3 bases at J, leaving 6 bases unmatched. Germline CDR1 and CDR2: SNHLY and FYNNEI. This CDR3 region has 15 residues. Written as DNA, the CDR3 is TGTGCCAGCAGAAGACCGGGACTAGCGGAAGAGACCCAGTACTTC. It translates to CASRRPGLAEETQYF. Full variable domain (missing parts from reference TRBV2 and TRBJ2-5): EPEVTQTPSHQVTQMGQEVILRCVPISNHLYFYWYRQILGQKVEFLVSFYNNEISEKSEIFDDQFSVERPDGSNFTLKIRSTKLEDSAMYFCASRRPGLAEETQYFGPGTRLLVL.

The chain joins TRBV20-1 to TRBJ2-7, with TRBD1 identical over 7 bases. The CDR3 totals 15 residues. Germline V gene lookup returns CDR1 DFQATT and CDR2 SNEGSKA (reference sequence). V shed 0 bases and J 6 bases; nucleotides not matched to a gene: 11. The CDR3 is CSARDILGTVSEQYF. The CDR3 coding sequence is TGCAGTGCTAGAGATATCCTGGGGACAGTAAGCGAGCAGTACTTC.

V usage is TRBV20-1 and J usage is TRBJ1-2; TRBD1 agrees at 7 bases. This CDR3 spans 12 amino acids. Germline V CDR1 and CDR2: DFQATT, SNEGSKA (reference sequence). Trimming removed 7 bases from V and 7 bases from J; junction bases left unmatched: 9. The CDR3 loop is CSVPTGTCGYTF. The CDR3 DNA reads as TGCAGTGTCCCGACAGGGACCTGTGGCTACACCTTC.

The chain combines TRBV4-2 with TRBJ2-3; D is ambiguous. The CDR3 spans 17 residues. Trimming removed 1 base from V and 1 base from J, with 15 bases in between. CDR1 is LGHNA and CDR2 is YNFKEQ in the germline V gene. DNA of the CDR3: TGTGCCAGCAGCCAAGGTCTCGCGGTTCTTGGCACAGATACGCAGTATTTT. This translates into CASSQGLAVLGTDTQYF.

This clonotype was seen at least ten times. This sequence joins TRBV20-1 and TRBJ2-5; 7 bases match TRBD2. Germline values: CDR1 DFQATT, CDR2 SNEGSKA (reference sequence). The CDR3 spans 12 residues. CDR3 sequence reads: CSEAGSAETQYF. In DNA, the CDR3 is TGCAGCGAAGCGGGGTCGGCTGAGACCCAGTACTTC.

The V call is TRBV12-3 or TRBV12-4, the J call TRBJ2-2, with TRBD1 matching over 7 bases. This CDR3 has 13 residues. Here the CDR3 DNA reads TGTGCTGGGACAGCGATGAACACCGGGGAGCTGTTTTTT. The encoded protein is CAGTAMNTGELFF.

In this sample, this clonotype turned up a few times. V usage is TRBV6-1 and J usage is TRBJ2-5, with a possible D match to TRBD2 (5 bases). There are 15 residues in the CDR3. V dropped 0 bases and J dropped 7 bases, with 15 bases sitting between them. Germline loops: CDR1 MNHNS, CDR2 SASEGT. CDR3 amino acids: CASSEAGNKRATQYF. The DNA for the CDR3 is TGTGCCAGCAGTGAAGCGGGAAATAAGAGGGCGACCCAGTACTTC.

This chain connects TRBV28 to TRBJ2-7; D is uncertain. The length of the CDR3 is 13 residues. Germline CDR1 is MDHEN and CDR2 is SYDVKM. Trimming pared 7 bases from V and 2 bases from J, leaving 12 bases between. The CDR3 is CASTPYRAYEQYF. CDR3 coding DNA: TGTGCCAGCACCCCGTATAGGGCCTACGAGCAGTACTTC.

This clonotype was observed a few times. The chain carries TRBV6-1 and TRBJ2-1, with D perhaps matching TRBD2 (6 bases). There are 13 residues in the CDR3. The V end was cut by 2 bases, the J end by 14 bases, with 16 bases between. Germline V gene data show CDR1 as MNHNS and CDR2 as SASEGT. CDR3 sequence (DNA): TGTGCCAGCAGTGAAAACGGAGGGCTTAAGAAGTTCTTC. This encodes CASSENGGLKKFF.

V gene TRBV20-1 combines with J gene TRBJ1-6; no clear D gene. The CDR3 is 15 residues long. Germline V gives CDR1 DFQATT, CDR2 SNEGSKA (reference sequence). The V and J ends lost 3 bases and 4 bases respectively, with 13 bases between them. The CDR3 sequence: CSARLTTGYNSPLHF. In nucleotides, the CDR3 is TGCAGTGCTAGGCTTACGACGGGGTATAATTCACCCCTCCACTTT.

This rearrangement joins TRBV10-2 to TRBJ2-5, with unresolved D. Germline values: CDR1 WSHSY, CDR2 SAAADI. The CDR3 has 14 residues. Trimming pared 2 bases from V and 11 bases from J, leaving 18 bases between. The CDR3 reads CASSETVGGYVQYF. In DNA form, the CDR3 reads TGCGCCAGCAGTGAGACCGTCGGCGGATACGTGCAGTACTTC.

This clonotype was detected many times. The chain is built from TRBV10-3 and TRBJ2-3; maybe TRBD2 (6 bases). The CDR3 consists of 11 residues. Germline V lookup: CDR1 ENHRY, CDR2 SYGVKD. Between the trimmed V and J ends, which lost 8 bases and 7 bases, there was a span of 10 bases. The CDR3 region has the DNA TGTGCCATCGGAGGCGGGAATACGCAGTATTTT. Its protein product is CAIGGGNTQYF.

Note on this clonotype: A read error is possible here, since a much larger clone lies one base away. This rearrangement joins TRBV29-1 to TRBJ1-2; D is unresolved. Trimming removed 5 bases at V and 6 bases at J, with 10 bases between. Germline V lookup: CDR1 SQVTM, CDR2 ANQGSEA. The CDR3 totals 11 residues. In DNA, the CDR3 is TGCAGCGTTTCGACAATGGATGGCTACACCTTC. Protein: CSVSTMDGYTF.

The table lists this clonotype with many counts. The chain uses TRBV2 and TRBJ1-2; maybe TRBD1 (5 bases). V was trimmed by 4 bases and J by 2 bases, leaving 5 bases between them. Germline CDR1 SNHLY, CDR2 FYNNEI. The CDR3 consists of 12 residues. The CDR3 region is CASSGQNYGYTF. DNA for the CDR3: TGTGCCAGCAGTGGACAGAACTATGGCTACACCTTC. The full variable domain, in which reference TRBV2 and TRBJ1-2 provide the parts outside the CDR3, is EPEVTQTPSHQVTQMGQEVILRCVPISNHLYFYWYRQILGQKVEFLVSFYNNEISEKSEIFDDQFSVERPDGSNFTLKIRSTKLEDSAMYFCASSGQNYGYTFGSGTRLTVV.

This clonotype has only a few counts. Here the CDR3 reads CASSAVDSYNEQFF. For the CDR3, the DNA is TGCGCCAGCAGTGCAGTGGACTCCTACAATGAGCAGTTCTTC. V usage is TRBV10-2 and J usage is TRBJ2-1, with D unresolved. V shed 4 bases and J shed 0 bases, with 7 bases lying between them. The CDR3 runs 14 residues. The germline V gene encodes CDR1 WSHSY and CDR2 SAAADI.

The gene calls are TRBV2 and TRBJ2-1; 7 bases map to TRBD1. The CDR3 is made up of 15 amino acids. The germline CDR1 and CDR2 sequences are SNHLY and FYNNEI. V trimming: 6 bases; J trimming: 3 bases; junction bases outside the gene matches: 8. The CDR3 region is CASSHTGENYNEQFF. The CDR3, as DNA: TGTGCCAGCAGCCATACAGGGGAAAACTACAATGAGCAGTTCTTC.

This chain links TRBV28 with TRBJ2-3, with TRBD2 identical over 12 bases. The V and J ends lost 4 bases and 6 bases, in that order; junction bases with no gene match: 5. There are 15 residues in the CDR3. Per the germline V gene, CDR1 is MDHEN and CDR2 is SYDVKM. The CDR3 DNA reads as TGTGCCAGCAGTTCCGGGACTAGCGGGTTTGATACGCAGTATTTT. Encoded protein: CASSSGTSGFDTQYF.